The source of this T cell receptor beta chain is a study of blood T cell repertoires in COVID-19. Study summary: Sites in the United States, Italy and Spain provided acute and convalescent COVID-19 samples.

The CDR3 runs to 18 residues. CDR1 is LGHNT and CDR2 is FRNRAP in the germline V gene. J was trimmed by 5 bases and V by 1 base; bases with no gene match: 9. Assay: immunoSEQ multiplex PCR; the TCRdb copy retains only in-frame clones and omits some. The table records 300,000 to 450,000 clones, more than 80% of them present only once. The source material was peripheral blood. The TCR comes from a woman in her twenties or thirties with COVID-19, enrolled during active disease. This chain links TRBV12-5 with TRBJ2-2, with TRBD2 matching 11 bases. CDR3 sequence reads: CASGLGSYTSGSTGELFF. As DNA, the CDR3 is TGTGCTAGTGGTTTGGGATCCTACACTAGCGGGAGTACCGGGGAGCTGTTTTTT.